The clone carrying this T cell receptor beta chain has a handful of counts. Primers used in a second PCR of roughly 6 to 12 cycles were a sample-barcoded 5' primer and a J-beta primer mix. One entry per CDR3 protein, called by TCRdb with MiXCR from the 5' RACE reads. The sample consists of around 710,000 distinct CDR3 sequences, around 46% of them appearing once. The CDR3 extends over 13 amino acids. Trimming took 4 bases from V and 6 from J, leaving 13 bases between them. Germline-derived CDR1 and CDR2 are SGHKS and YYEKEE (reference sequence). This entry comes from a study of blood T cells in healthy people across ages.

The sequence was collected from a woman in her sixties in good health. The gene calls are TRBV5-5 and TRBJ1-2; D not resolved. Sequenced material: blood. CDR3 coding DNA: TGTGCCAGCAGCCTCGGGATGTTCCATGGCTACACCTTC. It translates to CASSLGMFHGYTF.